The sequence of this TCR beta chain was determined in a study of T cell responses to AZD1222 COVID-19 vaccine. The CDR3 covers 13 residues. V gave up 5 bases and J gave up 1 base; unmatched junction bases: 1. Germline V gene data show CDR1 as SGHTA and CDR2 as FQGNSA. Only in-frame clones appear in the TCRdb table, and some are missing; sequencing was by immunoSEQ multiplex PCR. Seen here are fewer than 85,000 clones, around 87% observed once, and the top ten hold under 35%. Material: peripheral blood, obtained on day 0 of AZD1222 vaccination. The clonotype was recovered from an adult in good health. The genes are TRBV7-2 and TRBJ2-5; 7 bases agree with TRBD2. The CDR3 protein is CASSRLAQETQYF. CDR3 bases: TGTGCCAGCAGCCGACTAGCCCAAGAGACCCAGTACTTC.